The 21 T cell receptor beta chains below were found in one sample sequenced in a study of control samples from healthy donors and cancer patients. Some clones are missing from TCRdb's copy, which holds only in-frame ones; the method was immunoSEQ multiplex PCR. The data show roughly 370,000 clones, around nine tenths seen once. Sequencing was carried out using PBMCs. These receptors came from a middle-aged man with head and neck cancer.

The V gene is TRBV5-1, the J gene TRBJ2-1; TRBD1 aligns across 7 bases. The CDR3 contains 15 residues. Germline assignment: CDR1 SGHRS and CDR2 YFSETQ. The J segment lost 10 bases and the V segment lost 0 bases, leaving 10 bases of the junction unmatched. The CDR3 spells CASSLGRGLQMEQFF. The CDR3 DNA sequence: TGCGCCAGCAGCTTGGGAAGGGGGCTCCAAATGGAGCAGTTCTTC.

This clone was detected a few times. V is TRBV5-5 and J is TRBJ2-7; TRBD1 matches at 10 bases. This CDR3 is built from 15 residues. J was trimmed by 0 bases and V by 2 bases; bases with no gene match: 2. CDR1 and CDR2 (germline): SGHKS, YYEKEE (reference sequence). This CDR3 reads CASSFDRGPSYEQYF. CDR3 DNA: TGTGCCAGCAGCTTTGACAGGGGGCCCTCCTACGAGCAGTACTTC.

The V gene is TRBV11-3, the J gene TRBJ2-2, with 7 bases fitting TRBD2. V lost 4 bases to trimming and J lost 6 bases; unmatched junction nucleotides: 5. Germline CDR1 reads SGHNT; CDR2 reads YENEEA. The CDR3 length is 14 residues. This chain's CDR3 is CASSSGLVAGELFF. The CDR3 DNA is TGTGCCAGCAGCTCAGGACTAGTCGCCGGGGAGCTGTTTTTT.

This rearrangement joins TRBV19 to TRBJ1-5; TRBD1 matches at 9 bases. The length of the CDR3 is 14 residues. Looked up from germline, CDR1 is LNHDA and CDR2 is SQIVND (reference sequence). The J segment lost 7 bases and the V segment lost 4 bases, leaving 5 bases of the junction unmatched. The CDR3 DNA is TGTGCCAGTAGTAACAGGGGGCCTAGGCAGCCCCAGCATTTT. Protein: CASSNRGPRQPQHF.

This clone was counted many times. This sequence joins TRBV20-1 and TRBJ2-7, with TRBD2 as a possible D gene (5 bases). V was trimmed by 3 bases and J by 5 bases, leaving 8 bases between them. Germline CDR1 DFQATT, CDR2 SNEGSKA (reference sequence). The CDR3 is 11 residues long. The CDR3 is CSASGNDEQYF. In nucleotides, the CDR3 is TGCAGTGCTAGCGGGAACGACGAGCAGTACTTC.

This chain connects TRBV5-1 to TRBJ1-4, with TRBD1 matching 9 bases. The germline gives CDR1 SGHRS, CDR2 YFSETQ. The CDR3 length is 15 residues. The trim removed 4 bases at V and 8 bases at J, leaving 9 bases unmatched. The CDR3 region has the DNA TGCGCCAGCAGCAATCCTCCCGGGACAGGGGAAAAACTGTTTTTT. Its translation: CASSNPPGTGEKLFF.

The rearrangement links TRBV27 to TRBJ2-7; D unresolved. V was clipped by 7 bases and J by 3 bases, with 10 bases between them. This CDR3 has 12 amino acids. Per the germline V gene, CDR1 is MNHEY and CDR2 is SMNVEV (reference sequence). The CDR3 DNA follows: TGTGCCAGCACCAACTCTTACTACGAGCAGTACTTC. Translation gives CASTNSYYEQYF.

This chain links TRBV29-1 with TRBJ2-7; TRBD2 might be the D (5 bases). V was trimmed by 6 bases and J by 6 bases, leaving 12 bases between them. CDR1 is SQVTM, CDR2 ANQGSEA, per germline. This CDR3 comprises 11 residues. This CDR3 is CSVVEGGEQYF. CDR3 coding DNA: TGCAGCGTCGTCGAGGGCGGCGAGCAGTACTTC.

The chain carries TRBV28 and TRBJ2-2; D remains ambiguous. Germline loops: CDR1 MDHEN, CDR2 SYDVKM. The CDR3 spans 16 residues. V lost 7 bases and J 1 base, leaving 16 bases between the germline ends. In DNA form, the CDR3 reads TGTGCCAGCAAATTTGATCGGGTACGGAACACCGGGGAGCTGTTTTTT. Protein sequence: CASKFDRVRNTGELFF.

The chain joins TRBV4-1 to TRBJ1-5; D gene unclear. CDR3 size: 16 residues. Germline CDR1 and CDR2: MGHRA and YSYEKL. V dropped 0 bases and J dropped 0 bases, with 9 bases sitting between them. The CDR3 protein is CASSQDPSFSNQPQHF. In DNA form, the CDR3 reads TGCGCCAGCAGCCAAGATCCGTCTTTTAGCAATCAGCCCCAGCATTTT.

CDR3 nucleotides: TGTGCCAGCTCACCACGCACCGACAGGTTGGACGAGCAGTACTTC. This gives the protein CASSPRTDRLDEQYF. The chain couples TRBV18 to TRBJ2-7; weak D call: TRBD1 (6 bases). CDR3 length: 15 amino acids. Germline-derived CDR1 and CDR2 are KGHSH and LQKENI. Trimming pared 1 base from V and 5 bases from J, leaving 15 bases between.

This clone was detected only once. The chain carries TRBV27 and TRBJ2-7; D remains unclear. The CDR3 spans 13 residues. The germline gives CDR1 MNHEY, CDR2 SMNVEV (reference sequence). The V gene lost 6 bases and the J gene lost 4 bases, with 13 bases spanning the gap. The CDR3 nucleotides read TGTGCCAGCAGCCTAGATAGGAGATACGAGCAGTACTTC. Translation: CASSLDRRYEQYF.

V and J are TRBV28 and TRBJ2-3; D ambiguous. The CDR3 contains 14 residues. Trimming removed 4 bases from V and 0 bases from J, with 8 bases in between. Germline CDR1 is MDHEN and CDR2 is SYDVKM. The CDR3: CASSSQASTDTQYF. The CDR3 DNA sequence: TGTGCCAGCAGTTCTCAGGCTAGCACAGATACGCAGTATTTT.

This CDR3 is CAITQGQMNTEAFF. CDR3 nucleotides: TGTGCCATCACACAGGGACAGATGAACACTGAAGCTTTCTTT. The V gene is TRBV10-3, the J gene TRBJ1-1, with 7 positions matching TRBD1. The CDR3 has 14 residues. Trimming cost V 7 bases and J 0 bases; bases outside gene matches: 5. Germline V CDR1 and CDR2: ENHRY, SYGVKD.

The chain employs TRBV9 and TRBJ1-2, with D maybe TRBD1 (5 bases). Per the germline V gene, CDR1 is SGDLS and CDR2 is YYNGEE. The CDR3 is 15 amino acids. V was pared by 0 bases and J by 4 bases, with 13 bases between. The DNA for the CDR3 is TGTGCCAGCAGCGTAGATGACAGCCGGGGCTATGGCTACACCTTC. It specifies CASSVDDSRGYGYTF.

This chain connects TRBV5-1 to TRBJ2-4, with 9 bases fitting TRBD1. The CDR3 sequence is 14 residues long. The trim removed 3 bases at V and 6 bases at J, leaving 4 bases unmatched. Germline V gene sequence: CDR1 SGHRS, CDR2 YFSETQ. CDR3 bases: TGCGCCAGCAGCTACAGGGGGCCGCTAAACATTCAGTACTTC. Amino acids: CASSYRGPLNIQYF.

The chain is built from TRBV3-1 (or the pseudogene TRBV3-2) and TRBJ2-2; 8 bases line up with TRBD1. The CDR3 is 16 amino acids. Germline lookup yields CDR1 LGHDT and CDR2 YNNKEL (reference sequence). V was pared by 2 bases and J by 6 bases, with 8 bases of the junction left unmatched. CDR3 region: CASSQTRQGAAGELFF. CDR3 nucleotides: TGTGCCAGCAGCCAAACCCGCCAGGGGGCGGCCGGGGAGCTGTTTTTT.

The CDR3, as DNA: TGCGCCAGCAGCTTGGTATACGGGACATCCCTTTACGAGCAGTACTTC. Amino acid sequence: CASSLVYGTSLYEQYF. This rearrangement joins TRBV5-1 to TRBJ2-7, with D perhaps TRBD1 (6 bases). The CDR3 extends over 16 amino acids. The V end was cut by 0 bases, the J end by 4 bases, with 17 bases between. Germline V gene lookup returns CDR1 SGHRS and CDR2 YFSETQ.

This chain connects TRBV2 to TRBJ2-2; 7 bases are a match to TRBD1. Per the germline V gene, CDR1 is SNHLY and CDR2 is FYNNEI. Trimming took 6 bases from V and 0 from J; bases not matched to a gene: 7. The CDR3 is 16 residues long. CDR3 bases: TGTGCCAGCAGCCGACAGGGCCCCGCGAACACCGGGGAGCTGTTTTTT. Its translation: CASSRQGPANTGELFF.

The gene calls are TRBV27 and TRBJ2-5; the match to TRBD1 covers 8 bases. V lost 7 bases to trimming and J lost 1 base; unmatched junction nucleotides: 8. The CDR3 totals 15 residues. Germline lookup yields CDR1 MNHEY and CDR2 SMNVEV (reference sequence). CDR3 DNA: TGTGCCAGCACGCGGGACAGGTCGGGCCAAGAGACCCAGTACTTC. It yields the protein CASTRDRSGQETQYF.

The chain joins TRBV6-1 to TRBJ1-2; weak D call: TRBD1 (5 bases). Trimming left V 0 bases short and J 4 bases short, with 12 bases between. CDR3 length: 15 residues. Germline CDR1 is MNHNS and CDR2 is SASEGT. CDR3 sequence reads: CASSEAGGTAYGYTF. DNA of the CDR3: TGTGCCAGCAGTGAAGCCGGGGGGACCGCCTATGGCTACACCTTC.